Each of the 8 T cell receptor beta chains below was sequenced from the same sample in a study of blood T cell repertoires in COVID-19. Sequencing was performed with immunoSEQ multiplex PCR; in TCRdb, only in-frame clones are kept and a portion is missing. This sample has about 140,000 clones; more than 80% occur once, and the top ten carry approximately 3%. The specimen sequenced was peripheral blood. These receptors all stem from a woman aged 60 to 75 with active COVID-19.

J is TRBJ2-5 and V is TRBV11-3; tentatively, D is TRBD1 (6 bases). The CDR3 length is 15 residues. CDR1 and CDR2 (germline): SGHNT, YENEEA. V was shortened by 1 base and J by 3 bases, with 12 bases between the two germline ends. CDR3 sequence: CASSLGGQREETQYF. CDR3 coding DNA: TGTGCCAGCAGCTTAGGAGGACAGAGGGAAGAGACCCAGTACTTC.

The rearrangement joins TRBV5-8 to TRBJ2-7; a possible D gene is TRBD1 (6 bases). The germline CDR1 and CDR2 sequences are SGHTS and YDEGEE. CDR3 length equals 15 residues. V shed 4 bases and J shed 6 bases, with 20 bases lying between them. The CDR3: CASSPRLRQGSEQYF. For the CDR3, the DNA is TGTGCCAGCAGCCCCCGGCTTAGGCAGGGGAGCGAGCAGTACTTC.

This chain connects TRBV28 to TRBJ1-2; 10 bases are a match to TRBD1. The germline gives CDR1 MDHEN, CDR2 SYDVKM. The CDR3 runs to 15 residues. The trim removed 5 bases at V and 8 bases at J, leaving 11 bases unmatched. The CDR3 bases are TGTGCCAGCAGTCTTCTTTTGGGGACAGGGGAAGGCTACACCTTC. It codes for CASSLLLGTGEGYTF.

V and J are TRBV3-1 (or the pseudogene TRBV3-2) and TRBJ2-1, with a weak D call TRBD1 (6 bases). Trimming cost V 1 base and J 4 bases, with 8 bases left between them. Germline V lookup: CDR1 LGHDT, CDR2 YNNKEL (reference sequence). This CDR3 region has 14 residues. As DNA, the CDR3 is TGTGCCAGCAGCCAAGCCGGACAGTACAATGAGCAGTTCTTC. Encoded protein: CASSQAGQYNEQFF.

This clone was seen once. V gene TRBV7-2 combines with J gene TRBJ1-1; 8 bases agree with TRBD1. V was pared by 5 bases and J by 0 bases, with 2 bases of the junction left unmatched. The CDR3 extends over 14 amino acids. Germline loops: CDR1 SGHTA, CDR2 FQGNSA. The CDR3 nucleotides are TGTGCCAGCAGCCCACAGGGGGTGAACACTGAAGCTTTCTTT. Its translation is CASSPQGVNTEAFF.

This chain uses TRBV5-4 with TRBJ2-7; 11 bases are a match to TRBD2. The CDR3 consists of 15 residues. V gave up 4 bases and J gave up 4 bases; unmatched junction bases: 7. Germline V CDR1 and CDR2: SGHNT, YYREEE (reference sequence). The CDR3 coding sequence is TGTGCCAGCAGCCGGGGGGGACTAGCGGTGTACGAGCAGTACTTC. It is translated as CASSRGGLAVYEQYF.

This clone came up once. The chain couples TRBV19 to TRBJ2-1; TRBD2 matches 11 bases. The CDR3 covers 15 residues. Per germline, CDR1 LNHDA and CDR2 SQIVND (reference sequence). V lost 9 bases, J lost 8 bases, and 12 bases stayed unmatched. Here the CDR3 reads CASNSGRASTDEQFF. In nucleotides, the CDR3 is TGTGCCAGCAATAGCGGGAGGGCCTCCACCGATGAGCAGTTCTTC. The full variable domain, completed using reference TRBV19 and TRBJ2-1, is DGGITQSPKYLFRKEGQNVTLSCEQNLNHDAMYWYRQDPGQGLRLIYYSQIVNDFQKGDIAEGYSVSREKKESFPLTVTSAQKNPTAFYLCASNSGRASTDEQFFGPGTRLTVL.

The rearrangement links TRBV18 to TRBJ1-2; 7 positions agree with TRBD1. CDR1 and CDR2 from the germline V gene are KGHSH and LQKENI. This CDR3 is built from 13 residues. With V trimmed by 2 bases and J by 6 bases, 3 bases remained unmatched. This chain's CDR3 is CASSPATGNGYTF. The CDR3 bases are TGTGCCAGCTCACCAGCGACAGGGAATGGCTACACCTTC.